A selection of T cell receptor beta chains follows, all from one sample in a study of blood T cell repertoires in COVID-19. Using immunoSEQ multiplex PCR, the repertoire was profiled, and TCRdb retains in-frame clones only, with some absent. The sample records fewer than 400,000 clones, just under 90% being singletons. Sequencing input: PBMCs or T cells enriched from blood (not recorded which). The receptor source for this set is a woman aged 25 to 39 who had recovered from COVID-19. The CDR3 runs from the conserved cysteine through the conserved F or W. The order of the fields is D gene, J gene, clone size, V gene, CDR3 protein, CDR3 DNA. A D gene is named only where the DNA matches it firmly. Some rows have no size entry. The others give once, few or many, or a class for an expanded clone.

>TRBD1|TRBJ1-3|NA|TRBV7-9
CASSLKTGLSSGNTIYF
TGTGCCAGCAGCCTCAAGACAGGGTTGAGCTCTGGAAACACCATATATTTT
>TRBD1|TRBJ1-2|once|TRBV18
CASSPSRDRANGYTF
TGTGCCAGCTCACCTTCCCGGGACAGGGCGAATGGCTACACCTTC
>TRBD1|TRBJ2-3|NA|TRBV6-6
CASSSTGGSYRDTQYF
TGTGCCAGCAGCTCGACAGGGGGCTCTTATAGAGATACGCAGTATTTT
>NA|TRBJ2-1|NA|TRBV7-3
CASSLRRGNEQFF
TGTGCCAGCAGCTTAAGGAGGGGAAATGAGCAGTTCTTC
>TRBD1|TRBJ2-7|NA|TRBV5-6
CASSTDRSGQAYEQYF
TGTGCCAGCAGTACTGACAGGTCGGGACAGGCCTACGAGCAGTACTTC
>NA|TRBJ2-7|NA|TRBV2
CASKWTTLGVYEQYF
TGTGCCAGCAAGTGGACAACCCTAGGGGTCTACGAGCAGTACTTC
>TRBD1|TRBJ1-5|NA|TRBV10-3
CAINPTGRESNQPQHF
TGTGCCATCAATCCGACAGGGAGAGAAAGCAATCAGCCCCAGCATTTT
>NA|TRBJ1-5|NA|TRBV7-2
CASSLAPGVNQPQHF
TGTGCCAGCAGCTTAGCGCCCGGAGTCAATCAGCCCCAGCATTTT
>TRBD1|TRBJ1-5|NA|TRBV10-3
CAISGTGEGQPQHF
TGTGCCATCAGCGGGACAGGGGAAGGCCAGCCCCAGCATTTT
>TRBD1|TRBJ1-6|NA|TRBV6-5
CASSYSWDSYSPLHF
TGTGCCAGCAGTTACTCGTGGGACAGTTATTCACCCCTCCACTTT
>NA|TRBJ1-6|NA|TRBV10-3
CAISELESPAPLHF
TGTGCCATCAGTGAGCTAGAGAGCCCCGCACCCCTCCACTTT
>TRBD1|TRBJ1-1|NA|TRBV7-2
CASSLWTGNTEAFF
TGTGCCAGCAGCCTATGGACAGGGAACACTGAAGCTTTCTTT
>NA|TRBJ2-1|NA|TRBV3-1/TRBV3-2
CASSQGAVNEQFF
TGTGCCAGCAGCCAAGGGGCCGTGAATGAGCAGTTCTTC
>NA|TRBJ1-2|NA|TRBV9
CASSLLDRAYGYTF
TGTGCCAGCAGCCTCCTCGACAGAGCCTATGGCTACACCTTC
>NA|TRBJ1-3|NA|TRBV13
CASSLGRVGNTIYF
TGTGCCAGCAGCTTAGGCAGGGTGGGGAACACCATATATTTT
>NA|TRBJ2-3|NA|TRBV28
CASSLSGTDTQYF
TGTGCCAGCAGTTTGTCCGGGACAGATACGCAGTATTTT
>NA|TRBJ1-2|NA|TRBV7-2
CASSFEAPGYTF
TGTGCCAGCAGCTTCGAGGCCCCGGGCTACACCTTC
>TRBD1|TRBJ1-2|NA|TRBV6-5
CASSLGTGSANYGYTF
TGTGCCAGCAGTTTGGGGACAGGGTCGGCTAACTATGGCTACACCTTC
>NA|TRBJ1-2|NA|TRBV2
CASKAKTLYGYTF
TGTGCCAGCAAAGCAAAAACCCTCTATGGCTACACCTTC
>TRBD2|TRBJ2-1|NA|TRBV6-5
CASTPSRLADNEQFF
TGTGCCAGCACCCCTTCGCGACTAGCGGACAATGAGCAGTTCTTC
>NA|TRBJ1-1|NA|TRBV3-1/TRBV3-2
CASSKDGLNTEAFF
TGTGCCAGCAGTAAGGACGGACTTAACACTGAAGCTTTCTTT
>NA|TRBJ1-5|NA|TRBV2
CATSPKSGGNQPQHF
TGTGCCACGTCCCCGAAGTCCGGGGGCAATCAGCCCCAGCATTTT
>NA|TRBJ2-2|NA|TRBV24-1
CATSDHRRGTGELFF
TGTGCCACCAGTGATCACCGCAGGGGCACCGGGGAGCTGTTTTTT
>TRBD2|TRBJ2-7|NA|TRBV28
CASRDPGLAGDEQYF
TGTGCCAGCAGAGACCCGGGACTAGCGGGAGATGAGCAGTACTTC
>TRBD2|TRBJ2-7|NA|TRBV7-9
CASSSGGGTYEQYF
TGTGCCAGCAGCTCTGGCGGGGGGACCTACGAGCAGTACTTC
>TRBD2|TRBJ2-7|NA|TRBV27
CASSPGTSYEQYF
TGTGCCAGCAGTCCCGGGACTAGCTACGAGCAGTACTTC
>NA|TRBJ2-2|once|TRBV5-1
CASSPVSGELFF
TGCGCCAGCAGCCCGGTTTCCGGGGAGCTGTTTTTT
>NA|TRBJ1-1|NA|TRBV6-5
CASSYGGGGEAFF
TGTGCCAGCAGTTACGGGGGGGGTGGTGAAGCTTTCTTT
>TRBD2|TRBJ2-3|NA|TRBV10-1
CASSAALAGTDTQYF
TGCGCCAGCAGTGCGGCACTAGCGGGCACAGATACGCAGTATTTT
>NA|TRBJ1-2|NA|TRBV19
CARAVGGGRGPNYGYTF
TGTGCCAGGGCAGTAGGCGGGGGCAGGGGCCCTAACTATGGCTACACCTTC
>NA|TRBJ1-6|few|TRBV30
CAWSRISPLHF
TGTGCCTGGAGCAGGATTTCACCCCTCCACTTT
>TRBD1|TRBJ1-2|NA|TRBV7-9
CASSFGTGFGYTF
TGTGCCAGCAGCTTTGGGACAGGGTTTGGCTACACCTTC
>TRBD1|TRBJ1-2|once|TRBV28
CASTGGEGLNYGYTF
TGTGCCAGTACAGGGGGGGAGGGGCTCAACTATGGCTACACCTTC
>TRBD2|TRBJ2-1|NA|TRBV4-1
CASSQAILAIPYNEQFF
TGCGCCAGCAGCCAAGCTATACTAGCGATTCCCTACAATGAGCAGTTCTTC